The text below deals with one T cell receptor beta chain. Its antigen is undetermined. The sample belongs to a study of T cell repertoires in cytomegalovirus infection. Study background: Both CMV infection and a matching HLA type were indicated by public TCR beta signatures. Study-level results: Within the response measured ex vivo, HLA-C-restricted CMV-specific TCR beta clonotypes were dominant.

Via MiXCR, TCRdb re-called the reads, giving one row per CDR3 protein. The data contain hundreds of thousands of distinct CDR3 sequences, roughly 30% of them seen just once; the ten biggest clones take up roughly an eighth. CDR3 size: 15 residues. Trimming at V came to 6 bases and at J to 3 bases, leaving 10 bases not matched to a gene. Germline loops: CDR1 DFQATT, CDR2 SNEGSKA (reference sequence). Sequenced: PBMCs. The rearrangement joins TRBV20-1 to TRBJ1-5; TRBD1 agrees at 8 bases. The receptor was derived from a human donor in good health (CMV status not recorded). Some clones in this sample may be carry-over from other donors' samples. The CDR3 DNA reads TGCAGTGCAACCAGGACAGGGCCTACCAATCAGCCCCAGCATTTT. The encoded protein is CSATRTGPTNQPQHF.